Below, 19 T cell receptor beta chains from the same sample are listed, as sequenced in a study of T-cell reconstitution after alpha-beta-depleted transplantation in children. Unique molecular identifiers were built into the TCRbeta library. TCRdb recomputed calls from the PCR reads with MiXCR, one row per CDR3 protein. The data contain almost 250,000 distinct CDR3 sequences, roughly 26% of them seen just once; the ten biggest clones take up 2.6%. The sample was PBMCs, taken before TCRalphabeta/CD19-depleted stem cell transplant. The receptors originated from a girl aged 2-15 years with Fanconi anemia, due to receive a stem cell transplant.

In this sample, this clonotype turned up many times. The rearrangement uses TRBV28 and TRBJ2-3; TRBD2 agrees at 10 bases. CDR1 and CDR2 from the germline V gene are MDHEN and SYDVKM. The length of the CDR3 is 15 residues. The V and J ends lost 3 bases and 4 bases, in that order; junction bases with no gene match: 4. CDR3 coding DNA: TGTGCCAGCAGTTTGGGACTAGCGAGATCAGATACGCAGTATTTT. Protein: CASSLGLARSDTQYF.

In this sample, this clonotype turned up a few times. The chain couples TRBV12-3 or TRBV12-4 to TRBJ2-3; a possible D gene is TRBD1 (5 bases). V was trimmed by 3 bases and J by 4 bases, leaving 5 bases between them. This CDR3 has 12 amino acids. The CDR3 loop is CASSFRADTQYF. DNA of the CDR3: TGTGCCAGCAGTTTCAGGGCAGATACGCAGTATTTT.

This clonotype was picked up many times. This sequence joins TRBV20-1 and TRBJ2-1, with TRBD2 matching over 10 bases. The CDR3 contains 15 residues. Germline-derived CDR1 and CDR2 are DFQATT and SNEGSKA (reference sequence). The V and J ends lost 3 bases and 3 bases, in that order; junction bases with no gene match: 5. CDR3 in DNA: TGCAGTGCTAGCCCACTAGCGGGGTTCTACAATGAGCAGTTCTTC. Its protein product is CSASPLAGFYNEQFF.

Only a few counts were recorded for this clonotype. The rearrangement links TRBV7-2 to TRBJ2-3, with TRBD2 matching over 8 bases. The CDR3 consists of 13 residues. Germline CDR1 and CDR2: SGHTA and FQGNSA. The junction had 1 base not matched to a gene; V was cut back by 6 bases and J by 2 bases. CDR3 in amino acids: CASRAGVTDTQYF. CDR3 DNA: TGTGCCAGCAGAGCGGGGGTCACAGATACGCAGTATTTT.

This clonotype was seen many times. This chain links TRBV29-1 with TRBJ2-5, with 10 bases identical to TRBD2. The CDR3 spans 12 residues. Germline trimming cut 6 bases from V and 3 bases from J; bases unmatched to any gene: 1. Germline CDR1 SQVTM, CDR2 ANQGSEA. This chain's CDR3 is CSVAGGKETQYF. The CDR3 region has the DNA TGCAGCGTAGCGGGGGGGAAAGAGACCCAGTACTTC.

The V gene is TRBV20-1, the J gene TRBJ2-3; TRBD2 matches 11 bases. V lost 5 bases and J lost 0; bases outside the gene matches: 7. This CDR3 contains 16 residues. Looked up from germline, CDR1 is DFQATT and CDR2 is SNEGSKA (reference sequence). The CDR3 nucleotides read TGCAGTGCTTTTAGCGGGAGGGAACCTAGCACAGATACGCAGTATTTT. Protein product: CSAFSGREPSTDTQYF.

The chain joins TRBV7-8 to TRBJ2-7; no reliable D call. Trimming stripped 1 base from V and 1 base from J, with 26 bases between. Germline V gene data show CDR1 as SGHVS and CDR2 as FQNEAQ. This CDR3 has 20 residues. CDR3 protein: CASSLVAGVGPTGNSYEQYF. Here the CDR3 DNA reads TGTGCCAGCAGCTTAGTAGCTGGCGTTGGACCGACCGGCAATTCCTACGAGCAGTACTTC. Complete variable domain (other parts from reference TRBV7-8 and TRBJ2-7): GAGVSQSPRYKVAKRGQDVALRCDPISGHVSLFWYQQALGQGPEFLTYFQNEAQLDKSGLPSDRFFAERPEGSVSTLKIQRTQQEDSAVYLCASSLVAGVGPTGNSYEQYFGPGTRLTVT.

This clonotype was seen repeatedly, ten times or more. CDR3 DNA: TGCAGTGCTAGAGATCTGATAGCGGGAGTATCTTACGAGCAGTACTTC. Protein: CSARDLIAGVSYEQYF. The chain carries TRBV20-1 and TRBJ2-7; 9 bases align to TRBD2. CDR3 length: 16 amino acids. Germline-derived CDR1 and CDR2 are DFQATT and SNEGSKA (reference sequence). V dropped 0 bases and J dropped 4; count of bases not matched to a gene: 10.

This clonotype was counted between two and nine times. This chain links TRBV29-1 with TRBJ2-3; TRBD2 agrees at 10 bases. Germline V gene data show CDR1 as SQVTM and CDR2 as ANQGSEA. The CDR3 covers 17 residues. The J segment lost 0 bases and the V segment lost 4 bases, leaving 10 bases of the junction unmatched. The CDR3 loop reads CSVGGSSGGSSTDTQYF. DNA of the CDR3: TGCAGCGTTGGGGGATCTAGCGGGGGATCAAGCACAGATACGCAGTATTTT.

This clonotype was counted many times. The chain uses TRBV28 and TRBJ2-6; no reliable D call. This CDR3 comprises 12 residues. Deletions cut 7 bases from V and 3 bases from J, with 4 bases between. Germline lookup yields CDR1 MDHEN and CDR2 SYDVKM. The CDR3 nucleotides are TGTGCCAGCAAAAGTGGGGCCAACGTCCTGACTTTC. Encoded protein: CASKSGANVLTF.

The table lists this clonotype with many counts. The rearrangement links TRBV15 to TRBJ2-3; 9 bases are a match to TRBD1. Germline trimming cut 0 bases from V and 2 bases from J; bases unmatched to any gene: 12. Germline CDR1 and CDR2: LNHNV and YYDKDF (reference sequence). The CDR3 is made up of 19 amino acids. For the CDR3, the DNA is TGTGCCACCAGCAGAGAGGCGAGGATTGGACAGGGGCACACAGATACGCAGTATTTT. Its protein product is CATSREARIGQGHTDTQYF.

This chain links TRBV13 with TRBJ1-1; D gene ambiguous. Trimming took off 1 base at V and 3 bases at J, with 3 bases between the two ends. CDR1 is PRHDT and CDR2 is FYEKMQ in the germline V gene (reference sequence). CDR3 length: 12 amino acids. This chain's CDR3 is CASSLADTEAFF. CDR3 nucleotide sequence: TGTGCCAGCAGCTTAGCGGACACTGAAGCTTTCTTT.

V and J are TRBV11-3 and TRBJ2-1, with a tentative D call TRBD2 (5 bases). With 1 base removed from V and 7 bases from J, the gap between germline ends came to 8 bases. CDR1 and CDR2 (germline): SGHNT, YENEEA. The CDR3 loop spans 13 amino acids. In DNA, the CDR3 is TGTGCCAGCAGCTTAGGAGGGCCAAATGAGCAGTTCTTC. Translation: CASSLGGPNEQFF.

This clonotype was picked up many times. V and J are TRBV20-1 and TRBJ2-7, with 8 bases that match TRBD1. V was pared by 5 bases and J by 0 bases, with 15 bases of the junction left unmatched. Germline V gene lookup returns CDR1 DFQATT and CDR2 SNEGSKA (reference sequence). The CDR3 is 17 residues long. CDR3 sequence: CSAPKDRVGATSYEQYF. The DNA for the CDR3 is TGCAGTGCTCCTAAGGACAGGGTAGGGGCCACCTCCTACGAGCAGTACTTC.

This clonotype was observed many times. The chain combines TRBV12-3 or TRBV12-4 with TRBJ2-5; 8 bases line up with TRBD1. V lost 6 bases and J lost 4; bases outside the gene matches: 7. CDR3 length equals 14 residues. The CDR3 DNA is TGTGCCAGCAGATCACCAGGGGGCCGAGAGACCCAGTACTTC. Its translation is CASRSPGGRETQYF.

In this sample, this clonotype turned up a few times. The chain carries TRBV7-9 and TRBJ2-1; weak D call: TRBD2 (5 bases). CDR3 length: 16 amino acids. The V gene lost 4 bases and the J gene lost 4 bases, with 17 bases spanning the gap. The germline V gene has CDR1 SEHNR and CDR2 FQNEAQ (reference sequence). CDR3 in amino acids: CASSSPSGRGYNEQFF. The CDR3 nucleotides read TGTGCCAGCAGCTCTCCCAGCGGCCGAGGGTACAATGAGCAGTTCTTC.

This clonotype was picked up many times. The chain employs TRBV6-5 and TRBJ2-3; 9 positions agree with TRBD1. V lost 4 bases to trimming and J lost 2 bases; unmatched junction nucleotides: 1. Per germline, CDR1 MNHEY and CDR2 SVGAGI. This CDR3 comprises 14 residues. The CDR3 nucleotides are TGTGCCAGCAGTTGGGACAGGGACACAGATACGCAGTATTTT. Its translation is CASSWDRDTDTQYF.

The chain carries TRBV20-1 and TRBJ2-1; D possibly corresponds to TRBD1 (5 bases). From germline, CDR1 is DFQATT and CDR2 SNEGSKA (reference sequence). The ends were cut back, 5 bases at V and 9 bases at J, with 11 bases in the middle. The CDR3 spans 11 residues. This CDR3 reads CSAAGFGEQFF. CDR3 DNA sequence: TGCAGTGCTGCAGGGTTCGGTGAGCAGTTCTTC.

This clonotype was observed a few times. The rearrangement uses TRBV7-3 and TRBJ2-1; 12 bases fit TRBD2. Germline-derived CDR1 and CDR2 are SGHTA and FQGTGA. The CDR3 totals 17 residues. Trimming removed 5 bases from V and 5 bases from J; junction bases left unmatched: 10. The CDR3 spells CASSLYLRTSGDNEQFF. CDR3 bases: TGTGCCAGCAGCCTTTACTTACGGACTAGCGGGGACAATGAGCAGTTCTTC.